By share of the sample, the clone carrying this T cell receptor (beta chain) is medium-sized. Its antigen is still unknown. The data stem from a study of tumor-infiltrating lymphocytes in localized non-small cell lung cancer. Study-level background: Patients included smokers and never-smokers with various histologies, some sampled after neoadjuvant chemotherapy.

Trimming removed 7 bases at V and 0 bases at J, with 6 bases between. Germline loops: CDR1 LNHDA, CDR2 SQIVND (reference sequence). The CDR3 consists of 13 residues. Study-level points and caveats: Not all patients were TCR sequenced, owing to tissue quantity.

Using immunoSEQ multiplex PCR, the repertoire was profiled, and TCRdb retains in-frame clones only, with some absent. The table records 2,000 to 3,000 clones, 45% to 55% of them present only once. Sequenced input: uninvolved lung tissue not adjacent to the tumor. The genes are TRBV19 and TRBJ2-2; D is unclear. This TCR was recovered from a human donor with non-small cell lung cancer. Some clones in this sample may be carry-over from other donors' samples. The chain's CDR3 is CASTNPNTGELFF. The CDR3 DNA reads as TGTGCCAGTACGAATCCGAACACCGGGGAGCTGTTTTTT.